The source of this T cell receptor (beta chain) is a study of Ad26.COV2.S vaccination and SARS-CoV-2 variants. At the level of the study: Ad26.COV2.S shots went into the muscle once or twice, 56 days apart.

This CDR3 region has 14 residues. The germline V and J ends were trimmed by 5 bases and 3 bases, with 14 bases remaining between them. The germline CDR1 and CDR2 sequences are SEHNR and FQNEAQ (reference sequence). Clones were sequenced by immunoSEQ multiplex PCR, and TCRdb holds only the in-frame ones, with some missing. The data hold 440,000 or so clones, with about 90% observed a single time. The treatment here: approximately 18 received Ad26.COV2.S at low or high dose, single or two shots; about 5 received placebo; per-sample allocation not given. Each sample was drawn 63 days after the first injection (of vaccine or placebo).

The starting material was peripheral blood, obtained in a trial of Ad26.COV2.S vaccine versus placebo. V usage is TRBV7-9 and J usage is TRBJ2-7; tentatively, D is TRBD2 (5 bases). This receptor was taken from a person aged 18-60 years who received the Ad26.COV2.S COVID-19 vaccine or a placebo. The CDR3 region has the DNA TGTGCCAGCAGCATTGGACGGGGTCACTACGAGCAGTACTTC. Amino acids: CASSIGRGHYEQYF.